The 28 T cell receptor beta chains below all came from one sample that was sequenced in a study of blood T cell repertoires in COVID-19. The method was immunoSEQ multiplex PCR; TCRdb's version includes in-frame clones alone and lacks a portion of them. The sample shows 250,000 to 350,000 clones, approximately 86% of them seen only once. Sample: PBMCs or T cells enriched from blood (not recorded which). These receptors all stem from a young woman who had recovered from COVID-19.

V gene TRBV29-1 combines with J gene TRBJ2-1; 9 nucleotides align to TRBD1. V was clipped by 6 bases and J by 14 bases; unmatched bases: 11. This CDR3 has 12 amino acids. Per the germline V gene, CDR1 is SQVTM and CDR2 is ANQGSEA. The CDR3 DNA follows: TGCAGCGTCTCAGGACAGGGGAGGAGGAAGTTCTTC. Translating it yields CSVSGQGRRKFF.

The chain uses TRBV7-9 and TRBJ2-7; 10 positions match TRBD1. Trimming at V came to 0 bases and at J to 2 bases, leaving 4 bases not matched to a gene. Per the germline V gene, CDR1 is SEHNR and CDR2 is FQNEAQ (reference sequence). The CDR3 length is 16 residues. Here the CDR3 reads CASSLATGGAPYEQYF. CDR3 DNA: TGTGCCAGCAGCTTAGCGACAGGGGGCGCTCCCTACGAGCAGTACTTC.

This sequence joins TRBV3-1 (or the pseudogene TRBV3-2) and TRBJ1-4; 7 bases fit TRBD1. The CDR3 consists of 12 residues. V dropped 1 base and J dropped 10; count of bases not matched to a gene: 0. The germline gives CDR1 LGHDT, CDR2 YNNKEL (reference sequence). CDR3 protein: CASSQGTGKLFF. Here the CDR3 DNA reads TGTGCCAGCAGCCAAGGGACAGGAAAACTGTTTTTT.

This chain connects TRBV2 to TRBJ1-2, with D maybe TRBD1 (5 bases). The CDR3 totals 13 residues. The V and J ends lost 4 bases and 5 bases respectively, with 11 bases between them. Germline CDR1 and CDR2: SNHLY and FYNNEI. CDR3 in amino acids: CASSADRQYGYTF. CDR3 coding DNA: TGTGCCAGCAGTGCCGACAGACAATATGGCTACACCTTC.

This chain uses TRBV11-2 with TRBJ1-1, with TRBD1 identical over 10 bases. Germline lookup yields CDR1 SGHAT and CDR2 FQNNGV. Losses at the gene ends were 4 bases for V and 3 bases for J; bases not matched to a gene: 5. The CDR3 is 15 residues long. In DNA, the CDR3 is TGTGCCAGCAGCTCGCTGGGACAGGGGCACACTGAAGCTTTCTTT. This sequence encodes CASSSLGQGHTEAFF.

V gene TRBV28 combines with J gene TRBJ2-5, with D possibly being TRBD2 (6 bases). The CDR3 is made up of 13 amino acids. Germline V gene sequence: CDR1 MDHEN, CDR2 SYDVKM. The V gene lost 10 bases and the J gene lost 1 base, with 13 bases spanning the gap. The DNA of the CDR3 is TGTGCCACCCTAGACGGGGGCCAAGAGACCCAGTACTTC. Its protein product is CATLDGGQETQYF.

The chain has TRBV19 and TRBJ2-7; perhaps TRBD2 as D (7 bases). The V gene lost 5 bases and the J gene lost 4 bases, with 15 bases spanning the gap. Germline CDR1 is LNHDA and CDR2 is SQIVND (reference sequence). The CDR3 is 14 residues long. The CDR3 nucleotides are TGTGCCAGTAGTCGACTGGAGGGGGGGTACGAGCAGTACTTC. It translates to CASSRLEGGYEQYF.

The chain has TRBV15 and TRBJ1-2, with a tentative D call TRBD1 (6 bases). Germline assignment: CDR1 LNHNV and CDR2 YYDKDF (reference sequence). This CDR3 is 15 amino acids long. Trimming removed 6 bases from V and 4 bases from J, with 18 bases in between. The DNA of the CDR3 is TGTGCCACCAGTCCGATGCGGGGGGCGAGCTATGGCTACACCTTC. Translating it yields CATSPMRGASYGYTF.

The chain joins TRBV5-4 to TRBJ1-1; 9 nucleotides align to TRBD1. CDR3 length: 14 residues. From germline, CDR1 is SGHNT and CDR2 YYREEE (reference sequence). J lost 6 bases, V lost 4 bases, and 7 bases had no gene match. CDR3 nucleotide sequence: TGTGCCAGCAGCGTACCGGGACAGGGAGCTGAAGCTTTCTTT. It specifies CASSVPGQGAEAFF.

V gene TRBV7-9 combines with J gene TRBJ2-3; TRBD2 matches 12 bases. Germline CDR1 is SEHNR and CDR2 is FQNEAQ (reference sequence). Trimming took 5 bases from V and 3 from J; bases not matched to a gene: 9. The CDR3 has 17 residues. CDR3 residues: CASSQLASGRATDTQYF. DNA of the CDR3: TGTGCCAGCAGCCAACTAGCTAGCGGGAGGGCGACAGATACGCAGTATTTT. The full variable domain, in which reference TRBV7-9 and TRBJ2-3 provide the parts outside the CDR3, is DTGVSQNPRHKITKRGQNVTFRCDPISEHNRLYWYRQTLGQGPEFLTYFQNEAQLEKSRLLSDRFSAERPKGSFSTLEIQRTEQGDSAMYLCASSQLASGRATDTQYFGPGTRLTVL.

The chain carries TRBV7-3 and TRBJ2-1; 8 nucleotides match TRBD1. Germline V lookup: CDR1 SGHTA, CDR2 FQGTGA. This CDR3 contains 17 residues. Unmatched junction bases numbered 7, after V lost 3 bases and J lost 0 bases. The CDR3 coding sequence is TGTGCCAGCAGCTTCGACCCTGGGACAGGCTCCTACAATGAGCAGTTCTTC. As protein: CASSFDPGTGSYNEQFF.

This clone was picked up one time. The chain carries TRBV15 and TRBJ2-5, with TRBD1 identical over 9 bases. J gave up 7 bases and V 6 bases, and 9 bases lay outside the gene matches. CDR1 LNHNV and CDR2 YYDKDF come from the germline V gene (reference sequence). The CDR3 is 14 residues long. CDR3 sequence: CATSTDRGSGTQYF. The CDR3 DNA follows: TGTGCCACCAGTACGGACAGGGGATCGGGGACCCAGTACTTC.

V and J are TRBV27 and TRBJ2-1; no definite D call. V gave up 1 base and J gave up 10 bases, with 11 bases separating them. The CDR3 runs to 13 residues. The germline CDR1 and CDR2 sequences are MNHEY and SMNVEV (reference sequence). The CDR3 nucleotides read TGTGCCAGCAGTTTATTAACAGTTGGGGAGCAGTTCTTC. Its protein is CASSLLTVGEQFF.

CDR3 protein: CASSPGTGSSPLHF. CDR3 in DNA: TGTGCCAGCAGTCCCGGGACAGGGAGCTCACCCCTCCACTTT. The chain couples TRBV5-4 to TRBJ1-6, with TRBD1 matching 9 bases. J lost 10 bases, V lost 5 bases, and 7 bases had no gene match. The germline V gene has CDR1 SGHNT and CDR2 YYREEE (reference sequence). The CDR3 loop spans 14 amino acids.

The CDR3: CASSRGQGEPQHF. CDR3 nucleotide sequence: TGTGCCAGCAGTAGGGGACAGGGGGAGCCCCAGCATTTT. V and J are TRBV27 and TRBJ1-5; 11 nucleotides agree with TRBD1. The CDR3 is 13 amino acids. V lost 5 bases, J lost 8 bases, and 2 bases stayed unmatched. Germline V lookup: CDR1 MNHEY, CDR2 SMNVEV (reference sequence).

The V call is TRBV7-2, the J call TRBJ2-2; tentatively, D is TRBD1 (5 bases). The length of the CDR3 is 16 residues. The V and J ends lost 6 bases and 1 base respectively, with 15 bases between them. Looked up from germline, CDR1 is SGHTA and CDR2 is FQGNSA. The CDR3 loop reads CASRLWGGENTGELFF. The CDR3 nucleotides read TGTGCCAGCAGGCTTTGGGGCGGAGAGAACACCGGGGAGCTGTTTTTT.

The V call is TRBV5-5, the J call TRBJ1-4, with D unclear. The CDR3 has 15 amino acids. Trimming took 0 bases from V and 6 from J, leaving 12 bases between them. Germline values: CDR1 SGHKS, CDR2 YYEKEE (reference sequence). The chain's CDR3 is CASSLAQRSDEKLFF. CDR3 nucleotides: TGTGCCAGCAGCTTGGCACAGCGGTCTGATGAAAAACTGTTTTTT.

This chain joins TRBV4-3 and TRBJ2-2; tentative D call: TRBD2 (6 bases). V lost 0 bases, J lost 6 bases, and 14 bases lay in between. The CDR3 runs 16 residues. Germline V gives CDR1 LGHNA, CDR2 YSLEER. Here the CDR3 reads CASSQDGGSRAGELFF. CDR3 nucleotide sequence: TGCGCCAGCAGCCAAGATGGGGGGAGCCGGGCCGGGGAGCTGTTTTTT.

V gene TRBV7-9 combines with J gene TRBJ2-7; D not certain. Trimming stripped 2 bases from V and 5 bases from J, with 22 bases between. The CDR3 runs 17 residues. Germline values: CDR1 SEHNR, CDR2 FQNEAQ (reference sequence). The CDR3 loop is CASSLLAARLPVNEQYF. CDR3 nucleotide sequence: TGTGCCAGCAGCTTACTTGCTGCGCGACTGCCGGTGAACGAGCAGTACTTC.

The genes are TRBV7-9 and TRBJ1-2; the D gene is possibly TRBD1 (5 bases). The CDR3 is 16 amino acids. V shed 3 bases and J shed 4 bases, with 18 bases lying between them. Germline CDR1 reads SEHNR; CDR2 reads FQNEAQ (reference sequence). The DNA of the CDR3 is TGTGCCAGCAGCTTGGCGGCAGGGAGGCTTGGCTATGGCTACACCTTC. As protein: CASSLAAGRLGYGYTF.

Written as DNA, the CDR3 is TGCGCCAGCAGCCAAGGGATAAAACAGGGCCGAGGGTGGACTGAAGCTTTCTTT. Translation: CASSQGIKQGRGWTEAFF. This chain links TRBV4-3 with TRBJ1-1, with D maybe TRBD1 (6 bases). The CDR3 covers 18 residues. Trimming left V 1 base short and J 5 bases short, with 23 bases between. The germline V gene has CDR1 LGHNA and CDR2 YSLEER.

V usage is TRBV3-1 (or the pseudogene TRBV3-2) and J usage is TRBJ1-2, with D maybe TRBD1 (5 bases). The CDR3 is 14 amino acids. The V gene lost 4 bases and the J gene lost 4 bases, with 13 bases spanning the gap. CDR1 and CDR2 from the germline V gene are LGHDT and YNNKEL (reference sequence). Here the CDR3 DNA reads TGTGCCAGCAGCCCTGGGAGGGGCTTCTATGGCTACACCTTC. Its translation is CASSPGRGFYGYTF.

The chain employs TRBV7-2 and TRBJ1-2, with TRBD1 identical over 7 bases. The V segment lost 5 bases and the J segment 8 bases; nucleotides outside the gene matches: 11. Germline-derived CDR1 and CDR2 are SGHTA and FQGNSA. This CDR3 is 14 amino acids long. The CDR3 protein is CASSGQTGLGGYTF. In nucleotides, the CDR3 is TGTGCCAGCAGCGGCCAGACAGGGTTGGGCGGCTACACCTTC. The full variable domain, its missing parts supplied by reference TRBV7-2 and TRBJ1-2, is GAGVSQSPSNKVTEKGKDVELRCDPISGHTALYWYRQSLGQGLEFLIYFQGNSAPDKSGLPSDRFSAERTGGSVSTLTIQRTQQEDSAVYLCASSGQTGLGGYTFGSGTRLTVV.

The table lists this clone with a few counts. V is TRBV11-2 and J is TRBJ2-3, with D possibly TRBD2 on 7 matching bases. V was pared by 6 bases and J by 0 bases, with 10 bases between. CDR1 is SGHAT and CDR2 is FQNNGV in the germline V gene. The CDR3 sequence is 14 residues long. The chain's CDR3 is CASRPGGSTDTQYF. The CDR3 region has the DNA TGTGCCAGCAGACCGGGGGGCAGCACAGATACGCAGTATTTT. Drawing the rest from reference TRBV11-2 and TRBJ2-3, the complete variable domain is EAGVAQSPRYKIIEKRQSVAFWCNPISGHATLYWYQQILGQGPKLLIQFQNNGVVDDSQLPKDRFSAERLKGVDSTLKIQPAKLEDSAVYLCASRPGGSTDTQYFGPGTRLTVL.

V usage is TRBV5-1 and J usage is TRBJ1-4, with D maybe TRBD1 (6 bases). V was cut by 0 bases and J by 14 bases, with 23 bases left in between. The germline CDR1 and CDR2 sequences are SGHRS and YFSETQ. The CDR3 runs to 16 residues. In DNA, the CDR3 is TGCGCCAGCAGCTTGGCCCCGACAGGCCCCCTGGGATTGCTGTTTTTT. This gives the protein CASSLAPTGPLGLLFF.

The genes are TRBV5-1 and TRBJ2-7; the D gene is possibly TRBD2 (5 bases). From germline, CDR1 is SGHRS and CDR2 YFSETQ. The length of the CDR3 is 13 residues. The V gene lost 0 bases and the J gene lost 3 bases, with 7 bases spanning the gap. The CDR3 nucleotides read TGCGCCAGCAGCTTGGACGGACTCTACGAGCAGTACTTC. Translation gives CASSLDGLYEQYF.

V and J are TRBV5-1 and TRBJ2-2; no firm D call. With 5 bases removed from V and 0 bases from J, the gap between germline ends came to 11 bases. This CDR3 has 15 amino acids. Germline-derived CDR1 and CDR2 are SGHRS and YFSETQ. CDR3 in amino acids: CASSPDGANTGELFF. For the CDR3, the DNA is TGCGCCAGCAGTCCCGACGGAGCGAACACCGGGGAGCTGTTTTTT.

The CDR3: CASSGRGGFGYGYTF. The CDR3 DNA is TGCGCCAGCAGCGGCCGAGGTGGATTTGGCTATGGCTACACCTTC. The chain couples TRBV5-1 to TRBJ1-2; no clear D. The V end lost 4 bases, the J end lost 4 bases, and 17 bases lay between the germline ends. CDR1 is SGHRS and CDR2 is YFSETQ in the germline V gene. This CDR3 comprises 15 residues.